Included here is one T cell receptor (beta chain) sequence, with context. No antigen is known for it. This sample stems from a study of beta chain features in type 1 diabetes. Study context: Cells sorted and examined across all samples totaled approximately 100,000,000.

This CDR3 spans 16 amino acids. Germline V gene lookup returns CDR1 MNHEY and CDR2 SVGAGI. With 0 bases removed from V and 0 bases from J, the gap between germline ends came to 12 bases. General study points: Using cDNA template may skew counts toward highly expressing activated cells.

Expressed TCRB transcripts were sequenced after all isolated RNA was converted to cDNA. TCRdb's table, derived via immunoSEQ multiplex PCR, lists solely in-frame clones and lacks some. The sample lists more than 120,000 clones; more than 9% were seen once. Sequencing was done on a sample of naive CD4+ T cells from blood. The rearrangement uses TRBV6-5 and TRBJ2-7; D is perhaps TRBD2 (5 bases). The sequence came from a man between 18 and 29 years old in good health. The CDR3, as DNA: TGTGCCAGCAGTTACTCGAGGGCTGACCTCTCCTACGAGCAGTACTTC. Amino acid sequence: CASSYSRADLSYEQYF.